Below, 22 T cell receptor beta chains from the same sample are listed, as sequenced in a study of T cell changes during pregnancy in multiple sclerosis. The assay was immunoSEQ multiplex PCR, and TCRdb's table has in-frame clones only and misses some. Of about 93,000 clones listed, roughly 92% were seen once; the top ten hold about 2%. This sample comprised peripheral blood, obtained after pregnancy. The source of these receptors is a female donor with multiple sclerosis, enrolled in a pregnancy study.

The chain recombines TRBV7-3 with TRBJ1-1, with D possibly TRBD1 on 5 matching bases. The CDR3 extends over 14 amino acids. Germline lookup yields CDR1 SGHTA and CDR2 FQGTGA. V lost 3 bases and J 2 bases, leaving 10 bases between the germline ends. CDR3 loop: CASSFRGGNTEAFF. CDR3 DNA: TGTGCCAGCAGCTTTCGGGGGGGAAACACTGAAGCTTTCTTT.

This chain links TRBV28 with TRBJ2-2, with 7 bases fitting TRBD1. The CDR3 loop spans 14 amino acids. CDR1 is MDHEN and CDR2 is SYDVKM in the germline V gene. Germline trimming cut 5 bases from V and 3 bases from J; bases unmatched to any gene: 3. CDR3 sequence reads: CASSTTGDTGELFF. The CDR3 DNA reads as TGTGCCAGCAGTACAACAGGGGACACCGGGGAGCTGTTTTTT.

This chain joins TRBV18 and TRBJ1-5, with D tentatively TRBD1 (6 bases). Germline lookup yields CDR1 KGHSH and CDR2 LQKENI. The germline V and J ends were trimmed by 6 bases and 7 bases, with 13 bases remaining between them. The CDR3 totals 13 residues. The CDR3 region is CASSKGVQQPQHF. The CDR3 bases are TGTGCCAGCTCCAAGGGGGTACAGCAGCCCCAGCATTTT.

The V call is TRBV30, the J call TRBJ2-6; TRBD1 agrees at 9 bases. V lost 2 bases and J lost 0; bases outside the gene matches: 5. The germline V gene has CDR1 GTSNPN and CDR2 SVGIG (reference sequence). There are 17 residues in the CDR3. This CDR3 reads CAWSLTGGYSGANVLTF. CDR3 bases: TGTGCCTGGAGTTTGACAGGGGGTTACTCTGGGGCCAACGTCCTGACTTTC.

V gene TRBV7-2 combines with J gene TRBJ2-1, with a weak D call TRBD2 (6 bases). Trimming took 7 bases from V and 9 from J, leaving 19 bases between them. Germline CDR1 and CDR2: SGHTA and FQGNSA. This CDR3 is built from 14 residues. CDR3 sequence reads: CASTESAGFSEQFF. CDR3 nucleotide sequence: TGTGCCAGCACCGAATCCGCGGGGTTTAGTGAGCAGTTCTTC. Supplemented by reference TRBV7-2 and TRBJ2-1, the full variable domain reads GAGVSQSPSNKVTEKGKDVELRCDPISGHTALYWYRQSLGQGLEFLIYFQGNSAPDKSGLPSDRFSAERTGGSVSTLTIQRTQQEDSAVYLCASTESAGFSEQFFGPGTRLTVL.

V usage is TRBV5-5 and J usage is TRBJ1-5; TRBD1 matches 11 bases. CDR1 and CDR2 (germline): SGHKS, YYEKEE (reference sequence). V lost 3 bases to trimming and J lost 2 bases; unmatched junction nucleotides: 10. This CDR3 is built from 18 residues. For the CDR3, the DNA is TGTGCCAGCAGCTGGTCCCCGGGACAGGGGGGAGGCAATCAGCCCCAGCATTTT. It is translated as CASSWSPGQGGGNQPQHF.

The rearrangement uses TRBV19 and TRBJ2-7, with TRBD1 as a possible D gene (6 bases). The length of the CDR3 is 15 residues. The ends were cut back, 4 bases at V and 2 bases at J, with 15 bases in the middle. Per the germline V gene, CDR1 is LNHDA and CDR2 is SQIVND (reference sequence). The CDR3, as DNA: TGTGCCAGTAGTAAAACGCCGACAGGTACCTACGAGCAGTACTTC. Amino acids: CASSKTPTGTYEQYF.

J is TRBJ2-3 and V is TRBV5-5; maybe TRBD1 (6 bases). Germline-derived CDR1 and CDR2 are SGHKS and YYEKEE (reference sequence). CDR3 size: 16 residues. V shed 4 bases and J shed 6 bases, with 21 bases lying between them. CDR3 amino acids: CASSGRQVHAKDTQYF. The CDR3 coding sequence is TGTGCCAGCAGCGGCAGACAGGTGCACGCTAAGGATACGCAGTATTTT.

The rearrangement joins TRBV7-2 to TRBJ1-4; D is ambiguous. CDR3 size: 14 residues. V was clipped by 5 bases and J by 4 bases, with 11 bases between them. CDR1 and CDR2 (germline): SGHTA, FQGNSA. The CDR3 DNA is TGTGCCAGCAGCCCCCAGACTGATAATGAAAAACTGTTTTTT. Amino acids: CASSPQTDNEKLFF.

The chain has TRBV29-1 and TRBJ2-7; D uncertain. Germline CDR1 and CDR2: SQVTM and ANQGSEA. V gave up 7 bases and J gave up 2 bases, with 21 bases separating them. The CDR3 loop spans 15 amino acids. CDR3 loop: CSAVIFRPYTYEQYF. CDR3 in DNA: TGCAGCGCCGTCATTTTCAGGCCTTATACCTACGAGCAGTACTTC.

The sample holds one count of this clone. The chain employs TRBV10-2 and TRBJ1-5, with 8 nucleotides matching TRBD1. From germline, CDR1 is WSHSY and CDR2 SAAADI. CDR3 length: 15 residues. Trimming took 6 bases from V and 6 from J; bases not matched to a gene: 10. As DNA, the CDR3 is TGCGCCAGCAGCATAAGCACAGGGGGTAGTCAGCCCCAGCATTTT. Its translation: CASSISTGGSQPQHF.

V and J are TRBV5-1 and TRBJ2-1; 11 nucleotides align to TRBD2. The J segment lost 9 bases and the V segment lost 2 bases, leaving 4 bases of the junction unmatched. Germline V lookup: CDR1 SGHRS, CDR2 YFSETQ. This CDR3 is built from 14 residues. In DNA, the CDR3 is TGCGCCAGCAGCTTAACTAGCGGGAGCGGTGAGCAGTTCTTC. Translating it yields CASSLTSGSGEQFF.

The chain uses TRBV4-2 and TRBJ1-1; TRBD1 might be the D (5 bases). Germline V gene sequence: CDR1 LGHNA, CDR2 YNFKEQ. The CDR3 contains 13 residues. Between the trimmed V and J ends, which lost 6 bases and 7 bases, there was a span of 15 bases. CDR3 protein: CASSKGLGFEAFF. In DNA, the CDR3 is TGTGCCAGCAGTAAGGGACTTGGTTTTGAAGCTTTCTTT.

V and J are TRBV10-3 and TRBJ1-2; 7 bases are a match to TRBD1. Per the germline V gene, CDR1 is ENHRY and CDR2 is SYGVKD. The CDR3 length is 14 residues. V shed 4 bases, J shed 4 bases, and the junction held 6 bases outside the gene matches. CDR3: CAISATGTAYGYTF. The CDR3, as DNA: TGTGCCATCAGTGCTACCGGGACAGCCTATGGCTACACCTTC.

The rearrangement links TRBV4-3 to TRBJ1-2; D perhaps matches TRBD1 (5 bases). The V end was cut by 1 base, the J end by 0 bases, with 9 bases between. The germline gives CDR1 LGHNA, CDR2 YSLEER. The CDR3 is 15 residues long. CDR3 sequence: CASSQGTHANYGYTF. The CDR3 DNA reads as TGCGCCAGCAGCCAAGGGACACATGCTAACTATGGCTACACCTTC.

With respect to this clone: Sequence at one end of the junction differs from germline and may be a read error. The DNA of the CDR3 is TGCGGGACAGGAACGTACAATGAGCAGTTCTTC. This sequence encodes CGTGTYNEQFF. The chain is built from TRBV7-8 and TRBJ2-1; TRBD1 aligns across 8 bases. Germline-derived CDR1 and CDR2 are SGHVS and FQNEAQ. This CDR3 region has 11 residues.

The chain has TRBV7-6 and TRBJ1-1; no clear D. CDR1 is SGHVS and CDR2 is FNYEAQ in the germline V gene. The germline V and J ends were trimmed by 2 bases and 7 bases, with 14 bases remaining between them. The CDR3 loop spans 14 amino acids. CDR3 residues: CASSLSRGVGEAFF. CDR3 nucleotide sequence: TGTGCCAGCAGCTTATCCAGAGGCGTCGGTGAAGCTTTCTTT.

The CDR3: CASNRGQGDEQFF. DNA for the CDR3: TGTGCCAGCAACCGGGGACAGGGCGATGAGCAGTTCTTC. This chain connects TRBV7-2 to TRBJ2-1; TRBD1 agrees at 9 bases. The CDR3 runs to 13 residues. Germline loops: CDR1 SGHTA, CDR2 FQGNSA. V was pared by 7 bases and J by 8 bases, with 6 bases of the junction left unmatched.

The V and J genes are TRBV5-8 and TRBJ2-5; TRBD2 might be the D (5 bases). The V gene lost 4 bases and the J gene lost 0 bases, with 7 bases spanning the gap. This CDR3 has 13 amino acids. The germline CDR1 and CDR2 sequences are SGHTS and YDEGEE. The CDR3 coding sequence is TGTGCCAGCAGCGCCGGGAACCAAGAGACCCAGTACTTC. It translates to CASSAGNQETQYF.

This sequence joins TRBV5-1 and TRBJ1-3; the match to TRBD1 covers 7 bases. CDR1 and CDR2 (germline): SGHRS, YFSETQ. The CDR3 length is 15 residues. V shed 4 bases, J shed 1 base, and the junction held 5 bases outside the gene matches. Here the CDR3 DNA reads TGCGCCAGCAGCCCTCAGGGGGTTTCTGGAAACACCATATATTTT. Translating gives CASSPQGVSGNTIYF. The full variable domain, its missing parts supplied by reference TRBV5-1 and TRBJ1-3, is KAGVTQTPRYLIKTRGQQVTLSCSPISGHRSVSWYQQTPGQGLQFLFEYFSETQRNKGNFPGRFSGRQFSNSRSEMNVSTLELGDSALYLCASSPQGVSGNTIYFGEGSWLTVV.

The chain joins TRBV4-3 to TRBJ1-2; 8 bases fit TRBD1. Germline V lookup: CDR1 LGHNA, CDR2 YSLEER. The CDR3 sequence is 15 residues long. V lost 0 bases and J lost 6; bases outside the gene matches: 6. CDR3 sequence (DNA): TGCGCCAGCAGCCAAGAGCAGCAGGGGGCGGATGGCTACACCTTC. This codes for CASSQEQQGADGYTF.

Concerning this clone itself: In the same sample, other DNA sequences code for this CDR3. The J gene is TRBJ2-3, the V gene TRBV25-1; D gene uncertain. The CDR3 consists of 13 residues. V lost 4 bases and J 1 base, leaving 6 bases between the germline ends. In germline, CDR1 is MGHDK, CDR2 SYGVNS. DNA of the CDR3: TGTGCCAGCAGTGGAACTGGCACAGATACGCAGTATTTT. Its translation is CASSGTGTDTQYF. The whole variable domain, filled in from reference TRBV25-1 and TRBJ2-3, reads EADIYQTPRYLVIGTGKKITLECSQTMGHDKMYWYQQDPGMELHLIHYSYGVNSTEKGDLSSESTVSRIRTEHFPLTLESARPSHTSQYLCASSGTGTDTQYFGPGTRLTVL.